This TCR beta chain is from a study of cytomegalovirus exposure and HLA in healthy donors. Looking at the study overall: Unique TCRs numbering about 87 million, obtained from HLA-typed donors, made up an early data release. General study results and limits: Among TCR beta chains, those listed as cytomegalovirus-associated numbered some 160.

With regard to this clone: Its specificity is unknown.

The CDR3 covers 15 residues. Germline CDR1 LNHDA, CDR2 SQIVND (reference sequence). The junction had 8 bases not matched to a gene; V was cut back by 5 bases and J by 3 bases. Primers: 60 Vbeta forward and 13 Jbeta reverse. The data were produced by immunoSEQ multiplex PCR, yet TCRdb's version contains in-frame clones alone and is incomplete. The sample lists 200,000 to 250,000 clones, approximately 82% seen once, with more than 0.45% in the top ten. The sequenced sample consisted of PBMCs. The receptor was isolated from a woman between 40 and 50 years old in good health and CMV-seronegative. This rearrangement joins TRBV19 to TRBJ2-7, with TRBD1 identical over 9 bases. CDR3 DNA sequence: TGTGCCAGTAGTCCCGGGACAGGGCCCCTCTACGAGCAGTACTTC. This translates into CASSPGTGPLYEQYF. The complete variable domain, with remaining parts taken from reference TRBV19 and TRBJ2-7, reads DGGITQSPKYLFRKEGQNVTLSCEQNLNHDAMYWYRQDPGQGLRLIYYSQIVNDFQKGDIAEGYSVSREKKESFPLTVTSAQKNPTAFYLCASSPGTGPLYEQYFGPGTRLTVT.